These 10 T cell receptor beta chains were sequenced from one sample in a study of CD8 T cells in ankylosing spondylitis. Whole-study findings and limits: For ankylosing spondylitis blood, a TCR beta motif of seven to nine highly homologous variants appeared characteristic.

TCRdb called the 5' RACE reads again in MiXCR, with one record for every CDR3 protein. The sample comprises 700,000 or so distinct CDR3 sequences, under 20% of which are singletons, and around 19% rests with the top ten. No cognate antigen is known for these TCRs. Sequenced material: blood, either unsorted or a sorted T cell fraction (not recorded which). The receptor source for this set is a male donor with ankylosing spondylitis.

The chain links TRBV6-1 to TRBJ2-7; the D is unclear. The V gene's germline CDR1 is MNHNS and CDR2 SASEGT. V shed 3 bases and J shed 0 bases, with 12 bases lying between them. The CDR3 runs to 15 residues. The CDR3 sequence: CASSENSESSYEQYF. The CDR3 bases are TGTGCCAGCAGTGAGAATAGTGAGAGCTCCTACGAGCAGTACTTC.

This clonotype was seen a few times. The rearrangement joins TRBV7-9 to TRBJ1-4; 8 bases fit TRBD1. CDR3 length: 16 residues. V shed 5 bases and J 4 bases; nucleotides not matched to a gene: 9. Germline V lookup: CDR1 SEHNR, CDR2 FQNEAQ (reference sequence). Written as DNA, the CDR3 is TGTGCCAGCAGCGCAAGCCGACAGGGGAATAATGAAAAACTGTTTTTT. This gives the protein CASSASRQGNNEKLFF.

This rearrangement joins TRBV20-1 to TRBJ2-7; 13 nucleotides agree with TRBD2. Germline assignment: CDR1 DFQATT and CDR2 SNEGSKA (reference sequence). This CDR3 has 15 amino acids. Trimming at V came to 1 base and at J to 6 bases, leaving 6 bases not matched to a gene. In DNA form, the CDR3 reads TGCAGTGCTAGAGTTCCGGGACTAGCGGGACCCGAGCAGTACTTC. This codes for CSARVPGLAGPEQYF.

V usage is TRBV5-1 and J usage is TRBJ1-1, with 10 bases matching TRBD1. V shed 0 bases and J 4 bases; nucleotides not matched to a gene: 6. Germline lookup yields CDR1 SGHRS and CDR2 YFSETQ. This CDR3 has 16 amino acids. The CDR3: CASSLGRDRGSTEAFF. CDR3 nucleotides: TGCGCCAGCAGCTTGGGAAGGGACAGGGGCTCCACTGAAGCTTTCTTT.

The J gene is TRBJ1-2, the V gene TRBV4-1; the D gene is possibly TRBD1 (5 bases). The CDR3 length is 16 residues. CDR1 is MGHRA, CDR2 YSYEKL, per germline. Trimming stripped 0 bases from V and 2 bases from J, with 13 bases between. This CDR3 is CASSQDGGEGNYGYTF. The CDR3 DNA sequence: TGCGCCAGCAGCCAAGATGGGGGGGAGGGGAACTATGGCTACACCTTC.

The V and J genes are TRBV28 and TRBJ2-2; D is uncertain. CDR1 MDHEN and CDR2 SYDVKM come from the germline V gene. The V end lost 0 bases, the J end lost 1 base, and 6 bases lay between the germline ends. CDR3 length equals 15 residues. CDR3 sequence: CASSLWPGNTGELFF. In nucleotides, the CDR3 is TGTGCCAGCAGTTTATGGCCGGGGAACACCGGGGAGCTGTTTTTT.

J is TRBJ2-7 and V is TRBV18; no firm D call. This CDR3 comprises 13 residues. Trimming cost V 4 bases and J 3 bases, with 10 bases left between them. The germline V gene encodes CDR1 KGHSH and CDR2 LQKENI. CDR3 nucleotides: TGTGCCAGCTCACAGGCCCTTAACTACGAGCAGTACTTC. It encodes CASSQALNYEQYF.

This clonotype was seen only a few times. The chain recombines TRBV27 with TRBJ1-3, with 7 bases fitting TRBD1. In germline, CDR1 is MNHEY, CDR2 SMNVEV (reference sequence). Unmatched junction bases numbered 6, after V lost 4 bases and J lost 0 bases. This CDR3 has 16 amino acids. The CDR3 loop reads CASSSLDRLSGNTIYF. In nucleotides, the CDR3 is TGTGCCAGCAGTTCATTGGACAGGCTCTCTGGAAACACCATATATTTT.

The chain combines TRBV20-1 with TRBJ1-3, with TRBD1 as a possible D gene (5 bases). The germline V gene encodes CDR1 DFQATT and CDR2 SNEGSKA (reference sequence). The CDR3 is 12 residues long. V was pared by 6 bases and J by 4 bases, with 10 bases between. DNA for the CDR3: TGCAGTGCATCAGGGCCAGGAAACACCATATATTTT. Its translation: CSASGPGNTIYF.

This clonotype was seen a handful of times. This chain connects TRBV6-2 or TRBV6-3 to TRBJ2-3, with TRBD2 matching over 9 bases. The V and J ends lost 2 bases and 0 bases, in that order; junction bases with no gene match: 3. The CDR3 totals 16 residues. The germline V gene encodes CDR1 MNHEY and CDR2 SVGEGT. The CDR3 nucleotides are TGTGCCAGCAGTTACGCCGGGACTAGCAGCACAGATACGCAGTATTTT. Translated: CASSYAGTSSTDTQYF.